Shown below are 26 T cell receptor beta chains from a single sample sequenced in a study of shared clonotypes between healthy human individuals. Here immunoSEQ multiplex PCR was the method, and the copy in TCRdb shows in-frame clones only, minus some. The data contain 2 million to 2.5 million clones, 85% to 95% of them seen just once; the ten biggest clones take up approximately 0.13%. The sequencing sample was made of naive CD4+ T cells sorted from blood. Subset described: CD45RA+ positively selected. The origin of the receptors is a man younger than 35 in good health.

This chain's CDR3 is CASSAGVTGSPLHF. The DNA of the CDR3 is TGCGCCAGCAGCGCAGGGGTTACAGGATCACCCCTCCACTTT. The chain has TRBV5-1 and TRBJ1-6; tentative D call: TRBD1 (6 bases). Per germline, CDR1 SGHRS and CDR2 YFSETQ. V was clipped by 4 bases and J by 10 bases, with 15 bases between them. The CDR3 consists of 14 residues.

The CDR3 loop reads CASSLGAAYGYTF. CDR3 in DNA: TGTGCCAGCAGCTTGGGGGCAGCCTATGGCTACACCTTC. This chain uses TRBV5-4 with TRBJ1-2; no firm D call. The V gene lost 0 bases and the J gene lost 4 bases, with 7 bases spanning the gap. The CDR3 runs 13 residues. Germline CDR1 and CDR2: SGHNT and YYREEE (reference sequence).

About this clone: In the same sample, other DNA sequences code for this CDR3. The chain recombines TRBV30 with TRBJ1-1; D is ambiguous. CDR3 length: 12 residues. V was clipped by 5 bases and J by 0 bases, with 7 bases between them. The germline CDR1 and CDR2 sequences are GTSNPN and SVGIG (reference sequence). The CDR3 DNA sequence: TGTGCCTGGGGACGTATGAACACTGAAGCTTTCTTT. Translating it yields CAWGRMNTEAFF. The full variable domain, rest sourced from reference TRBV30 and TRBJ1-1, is SQTIHQWPATLVQPVGSPLSLECTVEGTSNPNLYWYRQAAGRGLQLLFYSVGIGQISSEVPQNLSASRPQDRQFILSSKKLLLSDSGFYLCAWGRMNTEAFFGQGTRLTVV.

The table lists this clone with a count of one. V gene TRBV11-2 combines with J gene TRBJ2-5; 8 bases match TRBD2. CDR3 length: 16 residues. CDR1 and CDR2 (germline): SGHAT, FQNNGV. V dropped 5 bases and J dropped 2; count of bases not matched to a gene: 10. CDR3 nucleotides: TGTGCCAGCAGCCCGCGTGATAGCGGGGTTCAAGAGACCCAGTACTTC. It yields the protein CASSPRDSGVQETQYF.

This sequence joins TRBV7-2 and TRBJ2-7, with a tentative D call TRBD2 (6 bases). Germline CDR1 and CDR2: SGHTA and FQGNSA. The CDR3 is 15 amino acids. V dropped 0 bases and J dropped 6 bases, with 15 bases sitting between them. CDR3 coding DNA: TGTGCCAGCAGCTTAGCCCCTAGGGCCGGGGGCGAGCAGTACTTC. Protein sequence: CASSLAPRAGGEQYF.

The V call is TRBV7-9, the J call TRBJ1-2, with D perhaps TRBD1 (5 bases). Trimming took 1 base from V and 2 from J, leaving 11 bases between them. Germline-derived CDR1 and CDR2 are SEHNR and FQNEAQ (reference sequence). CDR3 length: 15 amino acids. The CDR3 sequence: CASSLVEGLNYGYTF. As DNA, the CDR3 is TGTGCCAGCAGCTTAGTTGAGGGACTGAACTATGGCTACACCTTC.

Here the CDR3 DNA reads TGTGCCAGCAGCCCTAGTGCGGGGCCCGGCAATCAGCCCCAGCATTTT. Its translation: CASSPSAGPGNQPQHF. The chain uses TRBV7-2 and TRBJ1-5, with D possibly matching TRBD1 (5 bases). CDR3 length: 16 amino acids. Germline assignment: CDR1 SGHTA and CDR2 FQGNSA. V dropped 5 bases and J dropped 2 bases, with 16 bases sitting between them.

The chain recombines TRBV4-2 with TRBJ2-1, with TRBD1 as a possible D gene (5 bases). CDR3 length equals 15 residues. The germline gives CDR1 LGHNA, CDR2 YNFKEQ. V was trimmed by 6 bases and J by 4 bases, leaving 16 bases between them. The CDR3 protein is CASRPGGAGYNEQFF. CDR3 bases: TGTGCCAGCAGGCCCGGTGGGGCTGGATACAATGAGCAGTTCTTC.

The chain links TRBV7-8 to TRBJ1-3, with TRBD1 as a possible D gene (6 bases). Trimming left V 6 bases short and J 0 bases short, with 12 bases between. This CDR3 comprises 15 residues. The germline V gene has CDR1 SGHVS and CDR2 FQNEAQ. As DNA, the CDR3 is TGTGCCAGCAGGCCAGGGACACCCTCTGGAAACACCATATATTTT. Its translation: CASRPGTPSGNTIYF.

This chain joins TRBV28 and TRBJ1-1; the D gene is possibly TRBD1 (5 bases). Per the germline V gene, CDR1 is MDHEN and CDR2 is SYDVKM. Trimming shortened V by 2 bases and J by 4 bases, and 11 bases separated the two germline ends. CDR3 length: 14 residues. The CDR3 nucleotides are TGTGCCAGCAGTTTAGTCAGGGAAAGCACTGAAGCTTTCTTT. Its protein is CASSLVRESTEAFF. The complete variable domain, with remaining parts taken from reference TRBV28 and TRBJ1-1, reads DVKVTQSSRYLVKRTGEKVFLECVQDMDHENMFWYRQDPGLGLRLIYFSYDVKMKEKGDIPEGYSVSREKKERFSLILESASTNQTSMYLCASSLVRESTEAFFGQGTRLTVV.

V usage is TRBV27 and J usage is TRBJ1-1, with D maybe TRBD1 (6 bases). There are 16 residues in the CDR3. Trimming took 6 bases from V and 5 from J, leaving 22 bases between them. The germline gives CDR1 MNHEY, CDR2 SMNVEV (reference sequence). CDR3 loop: CASSPLAQGTGTEAFF. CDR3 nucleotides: TGTGCCAGCAGCCCCCTGGCCCAGGGGACTGGGACTGAAGCTTTCTTT.

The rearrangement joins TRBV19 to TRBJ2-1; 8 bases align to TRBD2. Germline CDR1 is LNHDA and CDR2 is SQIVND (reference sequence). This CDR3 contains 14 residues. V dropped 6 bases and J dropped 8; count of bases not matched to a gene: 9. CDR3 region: CASRSGGPRDEQFF. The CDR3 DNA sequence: TGTGCCAGTAGGTCGGGGGGGCCTAGGGATGAGCAGTTCTTC. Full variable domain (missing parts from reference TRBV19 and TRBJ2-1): DGGITQSPKYLFRKEGQNVTLSCEQNLNHDAMYWYRQDPGQGLRLIYYSQIVNDFQKGDIAEGYSVSREKKESFPLTVTSAQKNPTAFYLCASRSGGPRDEQFFGPGTRLTVL.

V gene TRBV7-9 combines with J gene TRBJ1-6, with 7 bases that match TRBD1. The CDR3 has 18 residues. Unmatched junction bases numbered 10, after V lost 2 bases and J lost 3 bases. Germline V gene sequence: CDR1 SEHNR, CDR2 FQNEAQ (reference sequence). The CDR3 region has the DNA TGTGCCAGCAGCTTAAAACTCACCCGGGACAGCTATAATTCACCCCTCCACTTT. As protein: CASSLKLTRDSYNSPLHF.

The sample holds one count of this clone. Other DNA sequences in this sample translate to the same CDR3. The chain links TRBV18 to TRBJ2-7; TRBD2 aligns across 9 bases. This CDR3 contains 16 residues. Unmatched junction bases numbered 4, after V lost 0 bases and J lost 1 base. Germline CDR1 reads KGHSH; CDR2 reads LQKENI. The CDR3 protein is CASSPPGLAGSYEQYF. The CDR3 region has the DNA TGTGCCAGCTCACCACCGGGGCTAGCGGGATCCTACGAGCAGTACTTC.

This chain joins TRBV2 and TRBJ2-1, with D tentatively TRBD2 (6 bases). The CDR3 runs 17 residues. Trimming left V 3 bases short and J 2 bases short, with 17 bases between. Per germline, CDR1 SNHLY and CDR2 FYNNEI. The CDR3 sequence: CASSEFAGSPPYNEQFF. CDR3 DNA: TGTGCCAGCAGTGAGTTTGCGGGATCTCCACCCTACAATGAGCAGTTCTTC.

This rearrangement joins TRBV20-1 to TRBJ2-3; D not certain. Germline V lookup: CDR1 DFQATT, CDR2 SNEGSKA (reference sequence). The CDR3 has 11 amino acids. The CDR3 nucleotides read TGCAGGACGGGCTCCTGGGATACGCAGTATTTT. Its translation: CRTGSWDTQYF.

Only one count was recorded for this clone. This chain's CDR3 is CASSLGWGYTEAFF. In nucleotides, the CDR3 is TGCGCCAGCAGCTTGGGTTGGGGCTACACTGAAGCTTTCTTT. The V and J genes are TRBV5-1 and TRBJ1-1; D is possibly TRBD1 (5 bases). CDR1 and CDR2 from the germline V gene are SGHRS and YFSETQ. CDR3 length equals 14 residues. Trimming stripped 0 bases from V and 3 bases from J, with 9 bases between.

The CDR3 DNA is TGTGCCAGCTCACCGGCCGGGGAAGGGCTCGAGCAGTACTTC. Its translation: CASSPAGEGLEQYF. This chain joins TRBV18 and TRBJ2-7, with a tentative D call TRBD2 (5 bases). Germline lookup yields CDR1 KGHSH and CDR2 LQKENI. The CDR3 runs to 14 residues. V was trimmed by 3 bases and J by 6 bases, leaving 15 bases between them. The whole variable domain, filled in from reference TRBV18 and TRBJ2-7, reads NAGVMQNPRHLVRRRGQEARLRCSPMKGHSHVYWYRQLPEEGLKFMVYLQKENIIDESGMPKERFSAEFPKEGPSILRIQQVVRGDSAAYFCASSPAGEGLEQYFGPGTRLTVT.

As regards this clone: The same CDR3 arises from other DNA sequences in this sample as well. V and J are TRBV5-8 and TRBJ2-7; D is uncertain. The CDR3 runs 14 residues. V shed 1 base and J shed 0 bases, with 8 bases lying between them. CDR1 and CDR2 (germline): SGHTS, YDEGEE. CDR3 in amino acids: CASSLLGISYEQYF. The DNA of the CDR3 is TGTGCCAGCAGCTTGCTAGGGATCTCCTACGAGCAGTACTTC.

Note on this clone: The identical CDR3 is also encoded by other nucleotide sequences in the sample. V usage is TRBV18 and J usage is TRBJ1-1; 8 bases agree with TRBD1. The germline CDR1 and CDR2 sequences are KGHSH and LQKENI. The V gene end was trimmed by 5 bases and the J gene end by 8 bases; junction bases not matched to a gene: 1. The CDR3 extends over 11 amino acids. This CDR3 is CASSGQGEAFF. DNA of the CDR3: TGTGCCAGCTCAGGACAGGGAGAAGCTTTCTTT. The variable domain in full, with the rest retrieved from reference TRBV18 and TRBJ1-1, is NAGVMQNPRHLVRRRGQEARLRCSPMKGHSHVYWYRQLPEEGLKFMVYLQKENIIDESGMPKERFSAEFPKEGPSILRIQQVVRGDSAAYFCASSGQGEAFFGQGTRLTVV.

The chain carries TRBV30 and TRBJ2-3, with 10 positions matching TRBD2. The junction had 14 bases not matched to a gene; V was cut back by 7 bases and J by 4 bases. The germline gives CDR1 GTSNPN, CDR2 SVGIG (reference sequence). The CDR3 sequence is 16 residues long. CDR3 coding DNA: TGTGCCTCTTCAGTCATTAGCGGGGGGATCCCAGATACGCAGTATTTT. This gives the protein CASSVISGGIPDTQYF.

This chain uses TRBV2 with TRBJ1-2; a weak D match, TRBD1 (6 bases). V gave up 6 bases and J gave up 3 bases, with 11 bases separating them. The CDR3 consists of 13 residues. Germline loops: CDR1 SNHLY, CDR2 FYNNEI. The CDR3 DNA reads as TGTGCCAGCAGGGGGGGGCTTGACTATGGCTACACCTTC. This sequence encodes CASRGGLDYGYTF.

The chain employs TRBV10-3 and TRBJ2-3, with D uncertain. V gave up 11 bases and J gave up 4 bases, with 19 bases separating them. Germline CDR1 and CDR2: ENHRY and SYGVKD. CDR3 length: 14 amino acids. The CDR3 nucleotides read TGTGCCTCCCGACCGGACCCGGGCCCAGATACGCAGTATTTT. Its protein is CASRPDPGPDTQYF.

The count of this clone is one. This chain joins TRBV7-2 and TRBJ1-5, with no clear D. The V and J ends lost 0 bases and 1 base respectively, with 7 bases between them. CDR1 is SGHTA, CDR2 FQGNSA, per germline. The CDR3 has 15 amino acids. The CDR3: CASSLARTSNQPQHF. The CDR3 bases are TGTGCCAGCAGCTTAGCCAGGACCAGCAATCAGCCCCAGCATTTT.

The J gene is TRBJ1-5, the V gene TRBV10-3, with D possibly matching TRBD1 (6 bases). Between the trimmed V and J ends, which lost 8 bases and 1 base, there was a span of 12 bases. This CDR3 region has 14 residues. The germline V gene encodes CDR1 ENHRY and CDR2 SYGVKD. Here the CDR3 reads CAIGRTESNQPQHF. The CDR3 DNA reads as TGTGCCATCGGCCGGACAGAAAGCAATCAGCCCCAGCATTTT.

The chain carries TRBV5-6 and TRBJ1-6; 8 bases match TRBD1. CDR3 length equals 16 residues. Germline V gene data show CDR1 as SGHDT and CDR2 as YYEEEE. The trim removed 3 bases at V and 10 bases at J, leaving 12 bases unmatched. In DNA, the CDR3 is TGTGCCAGCAGCTCTTCCCAGGGGCAGGGGGCCTCACCCCTCCACTTT. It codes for CASSSSQGQGASPLHF.